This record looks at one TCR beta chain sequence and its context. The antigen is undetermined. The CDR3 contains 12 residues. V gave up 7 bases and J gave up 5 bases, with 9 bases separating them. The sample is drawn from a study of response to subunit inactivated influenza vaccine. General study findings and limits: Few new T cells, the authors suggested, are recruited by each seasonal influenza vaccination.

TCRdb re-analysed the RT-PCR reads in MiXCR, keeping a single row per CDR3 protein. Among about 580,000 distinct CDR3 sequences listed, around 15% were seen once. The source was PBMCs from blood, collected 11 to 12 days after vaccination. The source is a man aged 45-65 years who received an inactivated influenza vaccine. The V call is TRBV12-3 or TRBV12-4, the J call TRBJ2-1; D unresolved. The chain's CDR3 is CASTINNNEQFF. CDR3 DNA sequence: TGTGCCAGCACTATTAACAACAATGAGCAGTTCTTC.